A single sample is the source of the 32 T cell receptor beta chains below, sequenced in a study of cytomegalovirus exposure and HLA in healthy donors. Researchers ran the PCR with 60 Vbeta and 13 Jbeta primers. The method was immunoSEQ multiplex PCR; TCRdb's version includes in-frame clones alone and lacks a portion of them. This sample carries some 140,000 clones, roughly 78% of them seen once, and the ten largest clones take 6.5%. Specimen: PBMCs. These receptor sequences come from a man in his forties in good health and CMV-seropositive.

This clone showed up just once. The V and J genes are TRBV11-2 and TRBJ2-3; no reliable D call. Germline values: CDR1 SGHAT, CDR2 FQNNGV. This CDR3 comprises 15 residues. V gave up 1 base and J gave up 0 bases, with 8 bases separating them. The CDR3: CASSLGPGSTDTQYF. CDR3 bases: TGTGCCAGCAGCTTAGGTCCGGGTAGCACAGATACGCAGTATTTT.

This clone has a handful of counts. The rearrangement links TRBV9 to TRBJ2-5, with D perhaps TRBD1 (5 bases). This CDR3 comprises 15 residues. V lost 2 bases and J lost 5, with 16 bases in between. The germline CDR1 and CDR2 sequences are SGDLS and YYNGEE. DNA of the CDR3: TGTGCCAGCAGCGTGGACACCCAACAATATGAGACCCAGTACTTC. Amino acid sequence: CASSVDTQQYETQYF.

In the case of this clone: A junction end diverges from the germline sequence, so it may reflect a read error. The rearrangement links TRBV7-7 to TRBJ2-5, with 8 nucleotides matching TRBD2. This CDR3 has 15 residues. Germline values: CDR1 SSHAT, CDR2 FNYEAQ (reference sequence). CDR3 nucleotides: TGTGCTAGCACCCCCACCGGGACTAGCCAAGAGACCCAGTACTTC. Its protein is CASTPTGTSQETQYF.

The rearrangement uses TRBV5-5 and TRBJ1-2; D uncertain. CDR1 and CDR2 from the germline V gene are SGHKS and YYEKEE (reference sequence). This CDR3 is built from 14 residues. V was cut by 2 bases and J by 4 bases, with 12 bases left in between. CDR3 coding DNA: TGTGCCAGCAGCTTACAGTCCGGCGCCTATGGCTACACCTTC. Translation gives CASSLQSGAYGYTF. The whole variable domain, filled in from reference TRBV5-5 and TRBJ1-2, reads DAGVTQSPTHLIKTRGQQVTLRCSPISGHKSVSWYQQVLGQGPQFIFQYYEKEERGRGNFPDRFSARQFPNYSSELNVNALLLGDSALYLCASSLQSGAYGYTFGSGTRLTVV.

The chain carries TRBV14 and TRBJ2-3, with a possible D match to TRBD2 (5 bases). CDR3 length: 14 residues. The germline gives CDR1 SGHDN, CDR2 FVKESK. The V and J ends lost 3 bases and 8 bases respectively, with 15 bases between them. CDR3 sequence (DNA): TGTGCCAGCAGCCAGGGGAGCTCGTGGGGTACGCAGTATTTT. This translates into CASSQGSSWGTQYF. Together with reference TRBV14 and TRBJ2-3, the CDR3 gives the full variable domain: EAGVTQFPSHSVIEKGQTVTLRCDPISGHDNLYWYRRVMGKEIKFLLHFVKESKQDESGMPNNRFLAERTGGTYSTLKVQPAELEDSGVYFCASSQGSSWGTQYFGPGTRLTVL.

The gene calls are TRBV9 and TRBJ2-5; the D gene is possibly TRBD1 (6 bases). The DNA end lines up better with TRBJ2-7; the J call may be wrong. The CDR3 extends over 15 amino acids. Germline V lookup: CDR1 SGDLS, CDR2 YYNGEE. The DNA for the CDR3 is TGTGCCAGCAGCGAGGGGGTTGACGGAACCTACGAGCAGTACTTC. It codes for CASSEGVDGTYEQYF.

The rearrangement uses TRBV7-9 and TRBJ2-1; 8 bases match TRBD2. Germline V gives CDR1 SEHNR, CDR2 FQNEAQ (reference sequence). V dropped 6 bases and J dropped 9; count of bases not matched to a gene: 13. The CDR3 sequence is 15 residues long. CDR3 sequence (DNA): TGTGCCAGCAGTCTCCGGGGACTAGGGGTCGCTGAGCAGTTCTTC. Its translation is CASSLRGLGVAEQFF.

The chain has TRBV21-1 and TRBJ1-6. TRBV21-1 is a documented pseudogene. This CDR3 has 17 amino acids. As DNA, the CDR3 is TGTGCCAGCAGCAAAGTTAGGAGGGCAGTCTATAATTCACCCCTCCACTTT. This codes for CASSKVRRAVYNSPLHF.

The V gene is TRBV7-8, the J gene TRBJ1-5; TRBD1 matches 8 bases. The trim removed 1 base at V and 7 bases at J, leaving 6 bases unmatched. The CDR3 has 15 residues. The V gene's germline CDR1 is SGHVS and CDR2 FQNEAQ. The chain's CDR3 is CASSLETGEEQPQHF. The CDR3 DNA reads TGTGCCAGCAGCTTAGAGACAGGGGAGGAGCAGCCCCAGCATTTT.

V is TRBV6-1 and J is TRBJ1-5, with D possibly TRBD1 on 5 matching bases. Germline CDR1 reads MNHNS; CDR2 reads SASEGT. The ends were cut back, 4 bases at V and 2 bases at J, with 12 bases in the middle. This CDR3 has 15 amino acids. The CDR3 DNA is TGTGCCAGCAGTGCAGGGAGGGGCGGCAATCAGCCCCAGCATTTT. The encoded protein is CASSAGRGGNQPQHF.

The J gene is TRBJ2-7, the V gene TRBV4-1; D is possibly TRBD2 (6 bases). CDR1 is MGHRA, CDR2 YSYEKL, per germline. This CDR3 has 15 residues. The germline V and J ends were trimmed by 4 bases and 0 bases, with 13 bases remaining between them. The CDR3 sequence: CASSPREDHSYEQYF. CDR3 bases: TGCGCCAGCAGCCCCAGGGAGGACCACTCCTACGAGCAGTACTTC.

The CDR3 nucleotides are TGTGCCAGCAGCCCGGAGACAGGGACTAACTATGGCTACACCTTC. As protein: CASSPETGTNYGYTF. The V gene is TRBV5-8, the J gene TRBJ1-2; 7 bases align to TRBD1. The CDR3 sequence is 15 residues long. V gave up 4 bases and J gave up 0 bases; unmatched junction bases: 6. Germline CDR1 reads SGHTS; CDR2 reads YDEGEE. The full variable domain, rest sourced from reference TRBV5-8 and TRBJ1-2, is EAGVTQSPTHLIKTRGQQATLRCSPISGHTSVYWYQQALGLGLQFLLWYDEGEERNRGNFPPRFSGRQFPNYSSELNVNALELEDSALYLCASSPETGTNYGYTFGSGTRLTVV.

This chain joins TRBV5-1 and TRBJ2-5, with a weak D call TRBD1 (5 bases). Trimming removed 0 bases from V and 4 bases from J, with 7 bases in between. Germline V CDR1 and CDR2: SGHRS, YFSETQ. The CDR3 is made up of 13 amino acids. This CDR3 reads CASSLVGPETQYF. CDR3 nucleotides: TGCGCCAGCAGCTTGGTGGGGCCAGAGACCCAGTACTTC.

With respect to this clone: At one end, the junction sequence differs from germline, possibly due to a read error. CDR3 DNA: TGTGCCATCAGTGGACTCGCAACTAATGAAAAACTATTTTTT. This encodes CAISGLATNEKLFF. The V call is TRBV10-3, the J call TRBJ1-4; unclear D gene. The CDR3 has 14 amino acids. The germline gives CDR1 ENHRY, CDR2 SYGVKD.

This sequence joins TRBV5-1 and TRBJ2-2; TRBD2 agrees at 10 bases. V shed 4 bases, J shed 4 bases, and the junction held 4 bases outside the gene matches. CDR1 and CDR2 from the germline V gene are SGHRS and YFSETQ. This CDR3 has 15 residues. The CDR3 here is CASSGTSGTTGELFF. The CDR3 DNA reads as TGCGCCAGCAGCGGTACTAGCGGGACCACCGGGGAGCTGTTTTTT.

This chain uses TRBV4-1 with TRBJ2-2, with 9 bases lining up with TRBD2. This CDR3 region has 18 residues. The V and J ends lost 4 bases and 3 bases, in that order; junction bases with no gene match: 12. Germline V gives CDR1 MGHRA, CDR2 YSYEKL. The CDR3 region has the DNA TGCGCCAGCAGCCTCTCGGGCCTAGCGGGGTTATACACCGGGGAGCTGTTTTTT. Protein sequence: CASSLSGLAGLYTGELFF.

The chain recombines TRBV6-1 with TRBJ1-2, with 8 bases identical to TRBD1. CDR1 and CDR2 (germline): MNHNS, SASEGT. The CDR3 runs to 15 residues. Trimming took 5 bases from V and 8 from J; bases not matched to a gene: 13. For the CDR3, the DNA is TGTGCCAGCAGTCAAACCGGGACAGGCCTCTTAGGCTACACCTTC. Protein sequence: CASSQTGTGLLGYTF.

This clone has a handful of counts. The chain combines TRBV6-1 with TRBJ2-5, with D perhaps matching TRBD1 (5 bases). The CDR3 consists of 15 residues. Germline-derived CDR1 and CDR2 are MNHNS and SASEGT. V lost 7 bases, J lost 5 bases, and 20 bases lay in between. CDR3: CASTTLGREGETQYF. The CDR3 DNA is TGTGCCAGCACTACCCTCGGCAGGGAAGGGGAGACCCAGTACTTC.

This chain links TRBV4-1 with TRBJ2-2; no clear D. Trimming took 4 bases from V and 5 from J, leaving 11 bases between them. This CDR3 has 14 amino acids. CDR1 MGHRA and CDR2 YSYEKL come from the germline V gene. The CDR3 DNA reads as TGCGCCAGCAGCCGCGCAACCAGGACCGGGGAGCTGTTTTTT. Translating it yields CASSRATRTGELFF.

J is TRBJ1-2 and V is TRBV6-6, with D perhaps matching TRBD1 (6 bases). CDR3 size: 14 residues. Trimming removed 2 bases at V and 6 bases at J, with 13 bases between. Germline V gives CDR1 MNHNY, CDR2 SVGAGI (reference sequence). This CDR3 reads CASSYPDRQDGYTF. CDR3 in DNA: TGTGCCAGCAGTTACCCTGACAGGCAGGATGGCTACACCTTC.

The chain employs TRBV18 and TRBJ1-2, with 10 nucleotides matching TRBD1. Germline values: CDR1 KGHSH, CDR2 LQKENI. After removal of 2 bases from V and 7 bases from J, the junction contained 4 bases not matched to a gene. This CDR3 region has 14 residues. CDR3 residues: CASSPGTGASGYTF. As DNA, the CDR3 is TGTGCCAGCTCACCAGGGACAGGGGCGTCTGGCTACACCTTC.

The chain combines TRBV4-1 with TRBJ2-1; 8 bases line up with TRBD2. Germline V gene lookup returns CDR1 MGHRA and CDR2 YSYEKL. CDR3 length: 16 residues. J lost 10 bases, V lost 4 bases, and 15 bases had no gene match. The CDR3 bases are TGCGCCAGCAGCCCCAATGATAAGGCTAGCGGGCCCGAGCAGTTCTTC. Translation gives CASSPNDKASGPEQFF.

This clone was seen a few times. The chain combines TRBV20-1 with TRBJ2-3; D may be TRBD2 (6 bases). Germline lookup yields CDR1 DFQATT and CDR2 SNEGSKA (reference sequence). V dropped 3 bases and J dropped 6 bases, with 7 bases sitting between them. The CDR3 sequence is 11 residues long. The CDR3 loop reads CSAREGDTQYF. The CDR3 nucleotides read TGCAGTGCTAGGGAGGGGGATACGCAGTATTTT.

The chain has TRBV6-5 and TRBJ1-1; 7 positions agree with TRBD1. CDR1 is MNHEY, CDR2 SVGAGI, per germline. J gave up 5 bases and V 7 bases, and 10 bases lay outside the gene matches. The CDR3 loop spans 14 amino acids. CDR3 in DNA: TGTGCCAGCACCATGGACAGGACTCGGACTGAAGCTTTCTTT. It translates to CASTMDRTRTEAFF.

Only one count was recorded for this clone. The CDR3 loop is CASSQESRRGAGVAYEQYF. As DNA, the CDR3 is TGCGCCAGCAGCCAAGAGAGTAGGAGGGGAGCGGGAGTGGCCTACGAGCAGTACTTC. The chain is built from TRBV4-1 and TRBJ2-7; the match to TRBD2 covers 8 bases. The CDR3 is made up of 19 amino acids. Per the germline V gene, CDR1 is MGHRA and CDR2 is YSYEKL. The J segment lost 2 bases and the V segment lost 0 bases, leaving 15 bases of the junction unmatched.

The CDR3 DNA is TGTGCCAGCAGCTTGGGGATGAGTAGCGACAATGAGCAGTTCTTC. Its protein is CASSLGMSSDNEQFF. This sequence joins TRBV7-9 and TRBJ2-1; maybe TRBD2 (5 bases). With 3 bases removed from V and 5 bases from J, the gap between germline ends came to 14 bases. Germline V gene lookup returns CDR1 SEHNR and CDR2 FQNEAQ (reference sequence). This CDR3 region has 15 residues.

The rearrangement uses TRBV19 and TRBJ2-7, with D perhaps matching TRBD2 (5 bases). The V and J ends lost 6 bases and 3 bases respectively, with 12 bases between them. There are 13 residues in the CDR3. Germline assignment: CDR1 LNHDA and CDR2 SQIVND (reference sequence). CDR3 in amino acids: CASSPGVVYEQYF. The CDR3 nucleotides are TGTGCCAGTAGCCCCGGGGTAGTCTACGAGCAGTACTTC. The variable domain in full, with the rest retrieved from reference TRBV19 and TRBJ2-7, is DGGITQSPKYLFRKEGQNVTLSCEQNLNHDAMYWYRQDPGQGLRLIYYSQIVNDFQKGDIAEGYSVSREKKESFPLTVTSAQKNPTAFYLCASSPGVVYEQYFGPGTRLTVT.

The gene calls are TRBV6-6 and TRBJ2-3, with unresolved D. There are 14 residues in the CDR3. Germline loops: CDR1 MNHNY, CDR2 SVGAGI (reference sequence). Deletions cut 1 base from V and 1 base from J, with 6 bases between. In DNA, the CDR3 is TGTGCCAGCAGTTACTTCGGTGGCACAGATACGCAGTATTTT. Protein sequence: CASSYFGGTDTQYF.

The count of this clone is one. The chain is built from TRBV5-4 and TRBJ2-7; 9 bases match TRBD1. The CDR3 has 16 amino acids. Looked up from germline, CDR1 is SGHNT and CDR2 is YYREEE (reference sequence). V was pared by 3 bases and J by 3 bases, with 10 bases of the junction left unmatched. The CDR3 nucleotides are TGTGCCAGCAGCTCCGGGACAGGGATTTCACTCTACGAGCAGTACTTC. It specifies CASSSGTGISLYEQYF.

Of note for this clone: Other DNA sequences of this sample code for an identical CDR3. The V and J genes are TRBV6-4 and TRBJ2-1, with 11 bases identical to TRBD2. Germline V gene sequence: CDR1 MRHNA, CDR2 SNTAGT. This CDR3 region has 14 residues. Unmatched junction bases numbered 1, after V lost 3 bases and J lost 6 bases. The CDR3 bases are TGTGCCAGCAGTGATGGGACTAGCGGCAATGAGCAGTTCTTC. Translating gives CASSDGTSGNEQFF.

The chain is built from TRBV27 and TRBJ1-2; 10 bases are a match to TRBD1. This CDR3 is 16 amino acids long. Germline trimming cut 2 bases from V and 4 bases from J; bases unmatched to any gene: 7. Germline-derived CDR1 and CDR2 are MNHEY and SMNVEV (reference sequence). The CDR3 is CASSLPGTGAFYGYTF. CDR3 nucleotides: TGTGCCAGCAGTTTACCCGGGACAGGGGCCTTCTATGGCTACACCTTC.

The sample holds a few counts of this clone. The rearrangement joins TRBV5-1 to TRBJ2-1; possible D gene TRBD1, 5 bases. Germline V gene sequence: CDR1 SGHRS, CDR2 YFSETQ. The CDR3 consists of 16 residues. V was trimmed by 2 bases and J by 5 bases, leaving 17 bases between them. The DNA of the CDR3 is TGCGCCAGCAGCTTAAAGGGGTCGGCTCGGAACAATGAGCAGTTCTTC. Amino acids: CASSLKGSARNNEQFF.